This record looks at one T cell receptor beta chain sequence and its context. The data were obtained in a study of shared clonotypes between healthy human individuals. Clones were sequenced by immunoSEQ multiplex PCR, and TCRdb holds only the in-frame ones, with some missing. The sample consists of roughly 2,500,000 clones, roughly 93% of them appearing once. Germline CDR1 is LNHDA and CDR2 is SQIVND (reference sequence). J gave up 7 bases and V 7 bases, and 5 bases lay outside the gene matches. This CDR3 contains 13 residues. The source material was naive CD4+ T cells from PBMCs. The subset denotes: CD45RA+ positively selected. This sequence was found in a man between 18 and 35 years old in good health. Some clones in this sample may be carry-over from other donors' samples. V usage is TRBV19 and J usage is TRBJ1-5, with 9 bases aligning to TRBD1. The CDR3 nucleotides are TGTGCCAGTAAGGACAGGGGCGGGCAGCCCCAGCATTTT. Translating gives CASKDRGGQPQHF.